This T cell receptor beta chain emerged from a study of blood T cell repertoires in COVID-19. The sample holds one count of this clone. Profiling relied on immunoSEQ multiplex PCR, and the TCRdb table lists in-frame clones only, not all of them. The profile covers approximately 390,000 clones, with around 91% appearing a single time and about 6.5% taken by the ten largest. Germline assignment: CDR1 SGHTS and CDR2 YDEGEE. Trimming took 0 bases from V and 0 from J, leaving 12 bases between them. The CDR3 spans 16 residues. The specimen was peripheral blood. The rearrangement links TRBV5-8 to TRBJ1-2; D not resolved. The TCR was taken from a man younger than 30 with active or convalescent COVID-19. The CDR3 sequence: CASSLAVKSSNYGYTF. The CDR3 DNA sequence: TGTGCCAGCAGCTTGGCGGTTAAGAGTTCTAACTATGGCTACACCTTC.